A selection of T cell receptor beta chains follows, all from one sample in a study of T-cell reconstitution after alpha-beta-depleted transplantation in children. TCRdb redid the calling of the PCR reads with MiXCR, one entry per CDR3 protein. The table includes about 200,000 distinct CDR3 sequences, roughly 8.1% detected once. The starting material was PBMCs, mostly from graft donor cells, obtained 360 days after TCRalphabeta/CD19-depleted stem cell transplant. The receptors stem from a male patient aged 2-9 years who had a stem cell transplant for acute myeloid leukemia, so the T cells may come from the graft donor. Each CDR3 is given with its conserved first and last residue. D genes are given only for firm matches. Where a row states a size, it is once, few, many or the class of an expanded clone; other rows omit it.

V,length,D,size,J,DNA,CDR3
TRBV20-1,15,-,few,TRBJ1-3,TGCAGTGCTAGTGTGGTCAGGGACTCTGGAAACACCATATATTTT,CSASVVRDSGNTIYF
TRBV7-9,16,TRBD2,few,TRBJ2-2,TGTGCCAGCAGCCCCAGGACTAGCGGGAGCTTCGGGGAGCTGTTTTTT,CASSPRTSGSFGELFF
TRBV10-3,18,TRBD2,-,TRBJ2-2,TGTGCCATCAGTGAGTCAAGGACTAGCGGGGTAAACACCGGGGAGCTGTTTTTT,CAISESRTSGVNTGELFF
TRBV28,12,-,few,TRBJ1-1,TGTGCCAGCACTAGGGCCCTCGCTGAAGCTTTCTTT,CASTRALAEAFF
TRBV10-3,16,TRBD2,-,TRBJ2-5,TGTGCCATCAGTGAGTCAAGACTAGCGGGAGCAGAGACCCAGTACTTC,CAISESRLAGAETQYF
TRBV7-2,12,-,-,TRBJ2-1,TGTGCCAGCAGGAAGGGCGACAATGAGCAGTTCTTC,CASRKGDNEQFF
TRBV29-1,15,TRBD1,many,TRBJ2-6,TGCAGCGTTCGACAGGGGAACTCTGGGGCCAACGTCCTGACTTTC,CSVRQGNSGANVLTF
TRBV12-3/TRBV12-4,14,-,-,TRBJ2-7,TGTGCCAGCAGTCCCTCGGGCAGGCACTACGAGCAGTACTTC,CASSPSGRHYEQYF
TRBV7-9,15,TRBD2,few,TRBJ2-1,TGTGCCAGCAGCTTTTGGACTAGCGGGAGTCTTGAGCAGTTCTTC,CASSFWTSGSLEQFF
TRBV20-1,14,-,many,TRBJ2-3,TGCAGTGCTAGTTTCCAGGGTAGGACAGATACGCAGTATTTT,CSASFQGRTDTQYF
TRBV5-1,14,-,many,TRBJ1-1,TGCGCCAGCCGGCTCCTCGGGGCGAACACTGAAGCTTTCTTT,CASRLLGANTEAFF
TRBV29-1,13,TRBD2,-,TRBJ2-7,TGCAGCGTTTTAAGCGGGAGTGTCTACGAGCAGTACTTC,CSVLSGSVYEQYF
TRBV7-2,16,TRBD1,few,TRBJ2-4,TGTGCCAGCTTAGACAGGGGGCGCGGGTACGGAAACATTCAGTACTTC,CASLDRGRGYGNIQYF
TRBV5-1,15,-,few,TRBJ2-3,TGCGCCAGCAGCCCCCGGGACCCCGTCCCAGATACGCAGTATTTT,CASSPRDPVPDTQYF
TRBV12-3/TRBV12-4,20,TRBD2,few,TRBJ2-3,TGTGCCAGCAGGCCAAACAAGGGACTAGCGGGAGATCAAAGCACAGATACGCAGTATTTT,CASRPNKGLAGDQSTDTQYF
TRBV3-1,15,-,-,TRBJ1-5,TGTGCCAGCAGCCAAGACCCCCGAATTAATCAGCCCCAGCATTTT,CASSQDPRINQPQHF
TRBV7-9,14,TRBD1,few,TRBJ1-1,TGTGCCAGCAGCTTAGGGGACAGGGTTACTGAAGCTTTCTTT,CASSLGDRVTEAFF
TRBV7-2,16,-,few,TRBJ2-3,TGTGCCAGCAGCCCCGGCACGGCGATCAGCACAGATACGCAGTATTTT,CASSPGTAISTDTQYF
TRBV9,12,-,-,TRBJ1-2,TGTGCCAGCAGCGTAGGGTCCTATGGCTACACCTTC,CASSVGSYGYTF
TRBV28,14,-,many,TRBJ2-2,TGTGCCAGCAGTGCCCCCGGGCTCAGCGGGGAGCTGTTTTTT,CASSAPGLSGELFF
TRBV7-9,15,-,-,TRBJ1-4,TGTGCCAGCAGTGGACGGGGTACCTTTAATGAAAAACTGTTTTTT,CASSGRGTFNEKLFF
TRBV9,13,-,-,TRBJ1-1,TGTGCCAGCAACCGGGATACGAACACTGAAGCTTTCTTT,CASNRDTNTEAFF
TRBV7-9,17,-,few,TRBJ2-3,TGTGCCAGCAGCTCCCATATTACTAGGGCTAGCACAGATACGCAGTATTTT,CASSSHITRASTDTQYF
TRBV20-1,15,-,few,TRBJ1-5,TGCAGTGCTAGGGCCGGGGGGGGCCTCAATCAGCCCCAGCATTTT,CSARAGGGLNQPQHF
TRBV5-6,17,-,-,TRBJ2-2,TGTGCCAGCAGCTTGTTTTTGGCAGGGTCCGACACCGGGGAGCTGTTTTTT,CASSLFLAGSDTGELFF
TRBV5-1,18,TRBD1,once,TRBJ1-5,TGCGCCAGCAAGCTTGAGGGACAGGGGGATTCGGGCAATCAGCCCCAGCATTTT,CASKLEGQGDSGNQPQHF
TRBV3-1,13,-,-,TRBJ2-1,TGTGCCAGCAGCAACCGGGACTACAATGAGCAGTTCTTC,CASSNRDYNEQFF
TRBV24-1,14,-,few,TRBJ2-2,TGTGCCACCCGCGTGACAGTAAACACCGGGGAGCTGTTTTTT,CATRVTVNTGELFF
TRBV20-1,15,-,-,TRBJ2-1,TGCAGTGCTAGGTTCGGGAGAAGCTCCTACAATGAGCAGTTCTTC,CSARFGRSSYNEQFF
TRBV6-1,14,-,many,TRBJ2-2,TGTGCCAGCAGTGAGGGGTTGGACACCGGGGAGCTGTTTTTT,CASSEGLDTGELFF
TRBV5-1,15,-,-,TRBJ2-5,TGCGCCAGCAGCCGAGGCGGAAGTACACAAGAGACCCAGTACTTC,CASSRGGSTQETQYF
TRBV28,15,TRBD1,many,TRBJ1-5,TGTGCCAGCAGTTTATTCGGACAGGGGAATCAGCCCCAGCATTTT,CASSLFGQGNQPQHF
TRBV30,14,-,-,TRBJ2-2,TGTGCCTGGAGCGACGGCCGAGGTACCGGGGAGCTGTTTTTT,CAWSDGRGTGELFF
TRBV29-1,16,TRBD2,-,TRBJ2-5,TGCAGCGTTGTCGTCCAGAGCGGGACTAGAAGAGAGACCCAGTACTTC,CSVVVQSGTRRETQYF
TRBV3-1,15,-,few,TRBJ2-2,TGTGCCAGCAGCCAGTCTAGCGCGAACGCCGGGGAGCTGTTTTTT,CASSQSSANAGELFF
TRBV5-5,15,-,many,TRBJ2-5,TGTGCCAGCAGCCCCTACAGGGAACGACAAGAGACCCAGTACTTC,CASSPYRERQETQYF
TRBV5-1,14,-,many,TRBJ2-1,TGCGCCAGCAGCCCGGGGGACCTTTACAATGAGCAGTTCTTC,CASSPGDLYNEQFF
TRBV20-1,15,-,-,TRBJ2-5,TGCAGTGCTAGGATCGCAGCAGGGTCCAGGGAGACCCAGTACTTC,CSARIAAGSRETQYF
TRBV20-1,14,-,-,TRBJ2-5,TGCAGTGCTAGGGTAGGGCAGGGCGTAGAGACCCAGTACTTC,CSARVGQGVETQYF
TRBV12-3/TRBV12-4,15,TRBD1,few,TRBJ1-5,TGTGCCAGCAGTTTGAAGGGGGCCAGCAATCAGCCCCAGCATTTT,CASSLKGASNQPQHF
TRBV10-3,13,-,many,TRBJ1-4,TGTGCCATCCGTAATGCAACTAATGAAAAACTGTTTTTT,CAIRNATNEKLFF
TRBV6-1,14,-,few,TRBJ2-2,TGTGCCAGCATACAGCAAGTCAACACCGGGGAGCTGTTTTTT,CASIQQVNTGELFF
TRBV11-2,13,-,few,TRBJ1-1,TGTGCCAGCAGCTCACTCGAGAACACTGAAGCTTTCTTT,CASSSLENTEAFF
TRBV5-1,14,-,-,TRBJ1-1,TGCGCCAGCGCGGGGTCCCAGGGGAGCACTGAAGCTTTCTTT,CASAGSQGSTEAFF
TRBV7-9,16,TRBD1,-,TRBJ1-1,TGTGCCAGCAGCTTACTACTGACAGGGGGTAACACTGAAGCTTTCTTT,CASSLLLTGGNTEAFF
TRBV29-1,12,-,-,TRBJ2-5,TGCAGCGCGGGACCGCTTCAAGAGACCCAGTACTTC,CSAGPLQETQYF
TRBV7-8,15,-,few,TRBJ2-5,TGTGCCAGCAGCTTTTCGCTGGTGGGACAAGAGACCCAGTACTTC,CASSFSLVGQETQYF
TRBV5-1,15,-,many,TRBJ2-4,TGCGCCAGCAGCTTGAATTGCTGGGGCAAAAACATTCAGTACTTC,CASSLNCWGKNIQYF
TRBV25-1,17,-,-,TRBJ1-1,TGTGCCAGCACCCATCCCCCACGACAGTTTTTTGTGACTGAAGCTTTCTTT,CASTHPPRQFFVTEAFF
TRBV29-1,10,-,few,TRBJ2-1,TGCAGCGTTGGGAAAAATGAGCAGTTCTTC,CSVGKNEQFF
TRBV5-1,15,-,-,TRBJ2-2,TGCGCCAGCCAGACTAGGTCGTTCTCGGATGGGGAGCTGTTTTTT,CASQTRSFSDGELFF
TRBV29-1,13,-,-,TRBJ1-3,TGCAGCGTGGCCGCTAGCTCTGGAAACACCATATATTTT,CSVAASSGNTIYF
TRBV10-3,15,-,-,TRBJ2-2,TGTGCCATCAGTGAGACGGGACAATTTCACGGGGACCTGTTTTTT,CAISETGQFHGDLFF
TRBV3-1,14,TRBD1,few,TRBJ1-6,TGTGCCAGCAGCCGGGACAGGGATAATTCACCCCTCCACTTT,CASSRDRDNSPLHF
TRBV10-3,14,-,-,TRBJ1-5,TGTGCCATCAGTGTCGAGTCTAGCAATCAGCCCCAGCATTTT,CAISVESSNQPQHF
TRBV4-2,16,TRBD2,many,TRBJ2-7,TGTGCCAGCAGCTTATCGAACCGGGACTACACCTACGAGCAGTACTTC,CASSLSNRDYTYEQYF
TRBV6-1,12,-,many,TRBJ1-2,TGTGCCAGCAGTGTCCCAGGGTATGGCTACACCTTC,CASSVPGYGYTF